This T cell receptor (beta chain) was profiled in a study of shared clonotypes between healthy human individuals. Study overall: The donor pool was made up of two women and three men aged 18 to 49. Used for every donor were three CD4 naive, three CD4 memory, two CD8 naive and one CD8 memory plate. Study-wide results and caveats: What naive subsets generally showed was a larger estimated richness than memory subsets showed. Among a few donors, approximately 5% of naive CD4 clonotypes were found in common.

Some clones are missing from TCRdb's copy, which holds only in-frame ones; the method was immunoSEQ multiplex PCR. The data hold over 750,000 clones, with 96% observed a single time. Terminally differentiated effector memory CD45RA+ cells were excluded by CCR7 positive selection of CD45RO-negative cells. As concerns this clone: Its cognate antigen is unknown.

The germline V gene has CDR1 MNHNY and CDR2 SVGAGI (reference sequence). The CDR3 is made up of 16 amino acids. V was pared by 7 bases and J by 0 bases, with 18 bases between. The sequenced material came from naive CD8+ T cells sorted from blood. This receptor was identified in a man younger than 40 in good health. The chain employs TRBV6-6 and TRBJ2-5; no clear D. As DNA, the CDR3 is TGTGCCAGCACCCCATGGTCTCAACTGTACCAAGAGACCCAGTACTTC. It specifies CASTPWSQLYQETQYF.